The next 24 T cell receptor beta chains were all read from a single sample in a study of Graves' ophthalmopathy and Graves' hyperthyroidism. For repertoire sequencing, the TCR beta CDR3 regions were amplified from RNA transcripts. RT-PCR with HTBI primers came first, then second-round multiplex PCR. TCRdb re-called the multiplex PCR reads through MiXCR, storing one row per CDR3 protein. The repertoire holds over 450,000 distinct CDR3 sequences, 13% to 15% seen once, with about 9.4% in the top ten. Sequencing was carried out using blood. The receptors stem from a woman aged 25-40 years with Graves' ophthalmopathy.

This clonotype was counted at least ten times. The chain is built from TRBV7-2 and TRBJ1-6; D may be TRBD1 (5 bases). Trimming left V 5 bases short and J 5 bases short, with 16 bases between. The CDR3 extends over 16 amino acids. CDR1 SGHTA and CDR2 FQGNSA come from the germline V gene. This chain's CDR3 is CASSKQGNGDNSPLHF. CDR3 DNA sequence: TGTGCCAGCAGCAAGCAGGGAAACGGAGATAATTCACCCCTCCACTTT.

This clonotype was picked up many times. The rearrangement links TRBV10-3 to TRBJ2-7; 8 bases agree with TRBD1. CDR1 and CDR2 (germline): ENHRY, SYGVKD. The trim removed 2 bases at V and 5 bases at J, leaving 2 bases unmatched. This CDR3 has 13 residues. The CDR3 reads CAISEKQGDEQYF. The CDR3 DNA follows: TGTGCCATCAGTGAGAAACAGGGGGACGAGCAGTACTTC.

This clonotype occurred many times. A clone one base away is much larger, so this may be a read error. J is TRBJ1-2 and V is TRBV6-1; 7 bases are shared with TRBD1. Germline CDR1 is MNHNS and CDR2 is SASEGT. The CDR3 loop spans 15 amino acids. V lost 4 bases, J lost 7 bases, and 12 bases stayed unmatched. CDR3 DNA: TGTGCCAGCAGTGGAGGGGACAGCCCAAGTGGTGGCTACACCTTC. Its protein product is CASSGGDSPSGGYTF.

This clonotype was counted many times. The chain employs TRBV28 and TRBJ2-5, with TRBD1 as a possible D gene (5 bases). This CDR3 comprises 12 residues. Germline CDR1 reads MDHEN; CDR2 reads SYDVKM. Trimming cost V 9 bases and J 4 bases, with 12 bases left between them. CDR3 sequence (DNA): TGTGCCAGGGCGCCAGGGCCAGAGACCCAGTACTTC. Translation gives CARAPGPETQYF.

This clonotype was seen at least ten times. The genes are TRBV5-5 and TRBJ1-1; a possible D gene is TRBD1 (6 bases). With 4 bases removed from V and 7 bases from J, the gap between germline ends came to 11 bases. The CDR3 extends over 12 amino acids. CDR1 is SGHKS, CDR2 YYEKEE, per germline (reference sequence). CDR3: CASSGGGHEAFF. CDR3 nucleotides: TGTGCCAGCAGCGGAGGGGGACATGAAGCTTTCTTT.

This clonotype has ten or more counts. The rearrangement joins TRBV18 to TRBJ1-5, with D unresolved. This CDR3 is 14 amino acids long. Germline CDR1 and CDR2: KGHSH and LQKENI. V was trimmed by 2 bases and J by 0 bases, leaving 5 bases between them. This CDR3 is CASSPVDSNQPQHF. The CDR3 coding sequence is TGTGCCAGCTCACCAGTGGATAGCAATCAGCCCCAGCATTTT.

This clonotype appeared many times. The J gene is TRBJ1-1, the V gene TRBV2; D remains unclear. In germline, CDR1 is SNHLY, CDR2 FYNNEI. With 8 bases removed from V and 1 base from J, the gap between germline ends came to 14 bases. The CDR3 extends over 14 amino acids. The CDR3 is CASSLRQANTEAFF. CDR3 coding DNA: TGTGCCAGCTCCCTAAGGCAGGCGAACACTGAAGCTTTCTTT. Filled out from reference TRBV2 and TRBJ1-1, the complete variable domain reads EPEVTQTPSHQVTQMGQEVILRCVPISNHLYFYWYRQILGQKVEFLVSFYNNEISEKSEIFDDQFSVERPDGSNFTLKIRSTKLEDSAMYFCASSLRQANTEAFFGQGTRLTVV.

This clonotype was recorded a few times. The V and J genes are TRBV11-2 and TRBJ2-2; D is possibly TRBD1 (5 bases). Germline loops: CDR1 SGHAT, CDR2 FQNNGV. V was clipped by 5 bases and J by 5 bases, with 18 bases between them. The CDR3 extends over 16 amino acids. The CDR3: CASSLEAGKFTGELFF. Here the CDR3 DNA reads TGTGCCAGCAGCCTCGAGGCAGGGAAGTTTACCGGGGAGCTGTTTTTT.

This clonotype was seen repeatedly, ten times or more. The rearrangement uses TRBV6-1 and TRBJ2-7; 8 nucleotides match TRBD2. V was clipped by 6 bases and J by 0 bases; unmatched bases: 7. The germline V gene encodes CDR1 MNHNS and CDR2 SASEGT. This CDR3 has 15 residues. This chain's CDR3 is CASSAQSGSSYEQYF. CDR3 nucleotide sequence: TGTGCCAGCAGCGCCCAAAGCGGGAGCTCCTACGAGCAGTACTTC.

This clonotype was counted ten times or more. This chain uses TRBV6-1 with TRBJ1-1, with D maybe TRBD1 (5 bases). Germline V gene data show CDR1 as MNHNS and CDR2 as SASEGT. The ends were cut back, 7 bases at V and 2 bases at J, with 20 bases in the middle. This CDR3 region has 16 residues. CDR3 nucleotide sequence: TGTGCCAGCACCGGGAAAAGGGTGGGGGGAAACACTGAAGCTTTCTTT. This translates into CASTGKRVGGNTEAFF.

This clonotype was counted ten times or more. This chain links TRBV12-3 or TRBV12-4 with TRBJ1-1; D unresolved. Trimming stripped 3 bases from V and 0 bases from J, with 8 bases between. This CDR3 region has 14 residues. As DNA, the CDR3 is TGTGCCAGCAGTTTGGTCAGGCTGAACACTGAAGCTTTCTTT. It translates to CASSLVRLNTEAFF.

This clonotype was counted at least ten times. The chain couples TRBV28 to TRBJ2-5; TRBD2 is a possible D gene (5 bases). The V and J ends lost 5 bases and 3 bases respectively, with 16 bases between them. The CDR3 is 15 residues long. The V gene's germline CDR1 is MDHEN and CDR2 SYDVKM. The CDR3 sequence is CASSPPAETEETQYF. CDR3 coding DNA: TGTGCCAGCAGTCCCCCAGCGGAAACTGAAGAGACCCAGTACTTC.

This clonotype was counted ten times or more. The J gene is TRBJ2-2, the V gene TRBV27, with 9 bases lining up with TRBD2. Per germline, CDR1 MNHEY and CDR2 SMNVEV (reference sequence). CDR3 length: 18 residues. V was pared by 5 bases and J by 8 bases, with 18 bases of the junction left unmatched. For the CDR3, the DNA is TGTGCCAGCAGTCTCCACCTGGGGGTAGCGGGAGCTCCGGGGGAGCTGTTTTTT. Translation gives CASSLHLGVAGAPGELFF.

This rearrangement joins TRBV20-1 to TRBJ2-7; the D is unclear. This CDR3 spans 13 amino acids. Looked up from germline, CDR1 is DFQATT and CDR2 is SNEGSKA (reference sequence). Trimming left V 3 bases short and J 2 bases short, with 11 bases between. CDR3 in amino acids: CSASGTQPYEQYF. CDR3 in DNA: TGCAGTGCTAGTGGTACCCAGCCCTACGAGCAGTACTTC.

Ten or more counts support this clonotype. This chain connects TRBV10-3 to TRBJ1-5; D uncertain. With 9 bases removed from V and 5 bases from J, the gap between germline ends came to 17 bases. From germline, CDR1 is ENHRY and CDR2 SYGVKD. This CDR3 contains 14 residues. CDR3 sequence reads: CAISGSKKDQPQHF. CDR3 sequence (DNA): TGTGCCATATCGGGGAGCAAGAAGGATCAGCCCCAGCATTTT.

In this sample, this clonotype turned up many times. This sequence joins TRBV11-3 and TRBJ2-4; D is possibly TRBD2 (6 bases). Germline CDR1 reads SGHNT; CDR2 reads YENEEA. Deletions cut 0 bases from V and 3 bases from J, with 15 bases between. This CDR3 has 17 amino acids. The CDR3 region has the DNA TGTGCCAGCAGCTTAGATGTATGGGGGGTGGTCAAAAACATTCAGTACTTC. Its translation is CASSLDVWGVVKNIQYF.

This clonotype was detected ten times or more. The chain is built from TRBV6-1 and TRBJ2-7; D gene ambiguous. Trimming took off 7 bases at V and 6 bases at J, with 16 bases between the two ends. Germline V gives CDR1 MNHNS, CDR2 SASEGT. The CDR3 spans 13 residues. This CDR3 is CASTLEVFGEQYF. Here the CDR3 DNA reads TGTGCCAGCACCCTAGAAGTATTCGGCGAGCAGTACTTC.

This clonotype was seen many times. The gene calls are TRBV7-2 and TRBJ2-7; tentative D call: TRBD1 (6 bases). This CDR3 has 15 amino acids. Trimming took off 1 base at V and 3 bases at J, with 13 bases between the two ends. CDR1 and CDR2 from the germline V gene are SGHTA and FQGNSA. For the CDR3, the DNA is TGTGCCAGCAGCTTAGGCCTGGGCAGGGGCTACGAGCAGTACTTC. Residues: CASSLGLGRGYEQYF.

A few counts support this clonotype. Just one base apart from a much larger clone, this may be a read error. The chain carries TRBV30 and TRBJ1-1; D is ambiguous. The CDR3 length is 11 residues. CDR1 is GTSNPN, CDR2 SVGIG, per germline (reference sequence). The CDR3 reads CAWSTNTEACF. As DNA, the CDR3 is TGTGCCTGGAGCACGAACACTGAAGCTTGCTTT.

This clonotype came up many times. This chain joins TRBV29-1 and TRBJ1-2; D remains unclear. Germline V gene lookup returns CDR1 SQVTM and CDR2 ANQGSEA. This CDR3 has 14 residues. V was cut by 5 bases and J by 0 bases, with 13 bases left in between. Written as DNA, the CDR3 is TGCAGCGTTCCCCCCTCGGTAGCTAACTATGGCTACACCTTC. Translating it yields CSVPPSVANYGYTF. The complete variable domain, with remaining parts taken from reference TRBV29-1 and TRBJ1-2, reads SAVISQKPSRDICQRGTSLTIQCQVDSQVTMMFWYRQQPGQSLTLIATANQGSEATYESGFVIDKFPISRPNLTFSTLTVSNMSPEDSSIYLCSVPPSVANYGYTFGSGTRLTVV.

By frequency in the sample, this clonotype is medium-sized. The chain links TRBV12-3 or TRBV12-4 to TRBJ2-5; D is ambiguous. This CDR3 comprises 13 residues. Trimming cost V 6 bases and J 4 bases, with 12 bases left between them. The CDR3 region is CASRELHGETQYF. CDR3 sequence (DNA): TGTGCCAGCAGGGAACTCCACGGAGAGACCCAGTACTTC.

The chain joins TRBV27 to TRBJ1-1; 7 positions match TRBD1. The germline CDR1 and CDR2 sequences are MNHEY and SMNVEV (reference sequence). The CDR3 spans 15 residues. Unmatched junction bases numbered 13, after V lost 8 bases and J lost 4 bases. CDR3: CASGREGPGGTEAFF. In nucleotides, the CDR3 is TGTGCCAGCGGCCGCGAGGGCCCAGGGGGCACTGAAGCTTTCTTT.

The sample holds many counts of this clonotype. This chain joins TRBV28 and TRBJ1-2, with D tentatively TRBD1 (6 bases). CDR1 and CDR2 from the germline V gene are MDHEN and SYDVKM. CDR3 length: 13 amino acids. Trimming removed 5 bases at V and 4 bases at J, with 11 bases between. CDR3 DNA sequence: TGTGCCAGCAGTCAACGGACAGCCTATGGCTACACCTTC. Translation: CASSQRTAYGYTF.

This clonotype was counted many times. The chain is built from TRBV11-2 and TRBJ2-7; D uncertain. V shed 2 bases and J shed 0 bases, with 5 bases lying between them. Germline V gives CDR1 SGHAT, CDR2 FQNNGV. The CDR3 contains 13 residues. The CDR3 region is CASSLYNSYEQYF. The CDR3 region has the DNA TGTGCCAGCAGCTTATACAACTCCTACGAGCAGTACTTC.